This T cell receptor (beta chain) was retrieved from a study of blood T cell repertoires in COVID-19. Study-level information: COVID-19 samples from acute and convalescent phases originated in the United States, Italy and Spain.

In regard to this clone: Other DNA sequences in the same sample also yield this CDR3.

Authors' methods: Amplification of reference gene primers was used by the study to estimate nucleated cell counts. The assay was immunoSEQ multiplex PCR, and TCRdb's table has in-frame clones only and misses some. The V and J calls and clone size are taken from that table; D and trimming were inferred from the DNA. The sample has a few hundred thousand clones; approximately 92% are singletons. V was clipped by 5 bases and J by 0 bases, with 8 bases between them. The CDR3 spans 15 residues. Per the germline V gene, CDR1 is MDHEN and CDR2 is SYDVKM. The source is a woman between 25 and 40 years old who had recovered from COVID-19. Sequenced material: PBMCs or T cells enriched from blood (not recorded which). This sequence joins TRBV28 and TRBJ2-6; tentatively, D is TRBD1 (6 bases). This chain's CDR3 is CASSLRGSGANVLTF. CDR3 sequence (DNA): TGTGCCAGCAGTCTCAGGGGCTCTGGGGCCAACGTCCTGACTTTC.